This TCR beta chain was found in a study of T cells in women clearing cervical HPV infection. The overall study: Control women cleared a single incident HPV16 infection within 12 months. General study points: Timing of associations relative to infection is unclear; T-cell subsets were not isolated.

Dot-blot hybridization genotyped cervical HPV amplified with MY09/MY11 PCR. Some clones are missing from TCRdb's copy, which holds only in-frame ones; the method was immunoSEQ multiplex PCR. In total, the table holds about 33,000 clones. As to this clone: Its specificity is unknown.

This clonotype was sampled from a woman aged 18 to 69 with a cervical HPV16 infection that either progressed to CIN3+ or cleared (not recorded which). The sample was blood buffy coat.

The sequenced CDR3 bases are TGTGCCAGTAGCCCCGGGACAGCTGGAAACACC. Its translation is CASSPGTAGNT. The complete CDR3 reads CASSPGTAGNTIYF. The rearrangement links TRBV19 to TRBJ1-3, with 7 bases matching TRBD1. The CDR3 goes on 3 residues after the read ends, and that part is filled in from the germline J gene. The V and J ends lost 6 bases and 2 bases, in that order; junction bases with no gene match: 4. This CDR3 is built from 14 residues. Germline lookup yields CDR1 LNHDA and CDR2 SQIVND (reference sequence).